The 5 T cell receptor beta chains in this list originate from one sample, sequenced in a study of radiotherapy plus CTLA-4 blockade in lung cancer. Here immunoSEQ multiplex PCR was the method, and the copy in TCRdb shows in-frame clones only, minus some. The sample lists approximately 80,000 clones, 74% occurring once. The sample here was peripheral blood, taken from a patient treated with radiotherapy plus ipilimumab. Source of these receptors: a human donor with non-small cell lung cancer whose response to radiotherapy plus ipilimumab could not be evaluated.

The chain has TRBV19 and TRBJ1-5, with a tentative D call TRBD1 (5 bases). The germline CDR1 and CDR2 sequences are LNHDA and SQIVND (reference sequence). This CDR3 region has 14 residues. Deletions cut 4 bases from V and 5 bases from J, with 12 bases between. CDR3 DNA: TGTGCCAGTAGTAGGAACAGGCGAGATCAGCCCCAGCATTTT. Translation gives CASSRNRRDQPQHF.

This clone was detected a few times. The chain has TRBV7-9 and TRBJ1-2; TRBD1 might be the D (6 bases). The ends were cut back, 6 bases at V and 4 bases at J, with 15 bases in the middle. The germline V gene has CDR1 SEHNR and CDR2 FQNEAQ (reference sequence). This CDR3 region has 14 residues. CDR3 sequence (DNA): TGTGCCAGCAGGGGGGAGACAGGACCCTATGGCTACACCTTC. Its translation: CASRGETGPYGYTF.

This clone was picked up one time. The rearrangement joins TRBV28 to TRBJ1-2; TRBD1 matches at 7 bases. Germline CDR1 reads MDHEN; CDR2 reads SYDVKM. This CDR3 comprises 14 residues. V trimming: 6 bases; J trimming: 6 bases; junction bases outside the gene matches: 10. CDR3 amino acids: CASRQPGQLNGYTF. In nucleotides, the CDR3 is TGTGCCAGCAGACAACCGGGACAGTTGAATGGCTACACCTTC.

This clone was found once. V gene TRBV10-3 combines with J gene TRBJ2-7, with TRBD2 matching 10 bases. The CDR3 consists of 14 residues. V trimming: 7 bases; J trimming: 1 base; junction bases outside the gene matches: 4. Germline V gives CDR1 ENHRY, CDR2 SYGVKD. In DNA, the CDR3 is TGTGCCATCATGCCAGCGGGGGGGTCCTACGAGCAGTACTTC. Its protein product is CAIMPAGGSYEQYF.

This chain links TRBV27 with TRBJ1-2; TRBD1 matches at 8 bases. The germline V gene encodes CDR1 MNHEY and CDR2 SMNVEV (reference sequence). Trimming cost V 5 bases and J 8 bases; bases outside gene matches: 16. The CDR3 covers 16 residues. The CDR3 protein is CASSTQDRVKARGYTF. DNA for the CDR3: TGTGCCAGCAGTACACAGGACAGGGTGAAGGCGCGGGGCTACACCTTC.